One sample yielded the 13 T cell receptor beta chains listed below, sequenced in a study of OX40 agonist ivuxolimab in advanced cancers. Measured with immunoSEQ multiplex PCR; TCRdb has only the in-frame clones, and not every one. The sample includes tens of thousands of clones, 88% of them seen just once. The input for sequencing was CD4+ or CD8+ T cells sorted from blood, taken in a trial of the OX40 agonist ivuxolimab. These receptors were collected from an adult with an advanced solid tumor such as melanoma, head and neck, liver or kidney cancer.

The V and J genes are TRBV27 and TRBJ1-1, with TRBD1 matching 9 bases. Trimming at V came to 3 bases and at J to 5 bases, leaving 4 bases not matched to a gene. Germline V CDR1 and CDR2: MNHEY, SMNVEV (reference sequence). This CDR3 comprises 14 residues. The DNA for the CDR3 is TGTGCCAGCAGTTTCCGGACAGGGGTTACTGAAGCTTTCTTT. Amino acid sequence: CASSFRTGVTEAFF.

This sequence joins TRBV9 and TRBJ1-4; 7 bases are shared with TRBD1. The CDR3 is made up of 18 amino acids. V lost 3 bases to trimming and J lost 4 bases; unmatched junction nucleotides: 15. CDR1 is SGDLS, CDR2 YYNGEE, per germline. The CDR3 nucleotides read TGTGCCAGCAGCGAGAGGGGGTTAGGGGGCGCGTTTAATGAAAAACTGTTTTTT. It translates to CASSERGLGGAFNEKLFF.

The CDR3 loop reads CASSLSGARYGYTF. The DNA for the CDR3 is TGTGCCAGCAGTTTATCAGGGGCGCGGTATGGCTACACCTTC. This chain uses TRBV27 with TRBJ1-2, with D perhaps TRBD1 (5 bases). There are 14 residues in the CDR3. Trimming took off 0 bases at V and 5 bases at J, with 10 bases between the two ends. The V gene's germline CDR1 is MNHEY and CDR2 SMNVEV (reference sequence).

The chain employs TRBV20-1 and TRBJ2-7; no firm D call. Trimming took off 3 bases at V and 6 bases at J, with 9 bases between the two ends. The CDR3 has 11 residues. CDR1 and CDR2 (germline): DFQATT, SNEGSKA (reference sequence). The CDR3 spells CSASLRREQYF. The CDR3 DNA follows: TGCAGTGCTAGCCTTCGCCGCGAGCAGTACTTC.

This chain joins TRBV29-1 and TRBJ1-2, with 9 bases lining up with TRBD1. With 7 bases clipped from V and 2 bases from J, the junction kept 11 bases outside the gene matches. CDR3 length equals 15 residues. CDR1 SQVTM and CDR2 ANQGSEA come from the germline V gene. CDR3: CSATTGQGINYGYTF. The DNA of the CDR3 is TGCAGCGCCACGACGGGACAGGGCATCAACTATGGCTACACCTTC. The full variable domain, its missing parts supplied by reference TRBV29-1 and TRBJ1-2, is SAVISQKPSRDICQRGTSLTIQCQVDSQVTMMFWYRQQPGQSLTLIATANQGSEATYESGFVIDKFPISRPNLTFSTLTVSNMSPEDSSIYLCSATTGQGINYGYTFGSGTRLTVV.

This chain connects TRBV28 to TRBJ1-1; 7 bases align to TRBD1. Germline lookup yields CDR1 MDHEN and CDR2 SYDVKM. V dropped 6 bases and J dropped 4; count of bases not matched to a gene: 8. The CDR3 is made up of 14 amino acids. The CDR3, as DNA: TGTGCCAGCAGGGGAGCAGGGGGTGGCACTGAAGCTTTCTTT. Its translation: CASRGAGGGTEAFF.

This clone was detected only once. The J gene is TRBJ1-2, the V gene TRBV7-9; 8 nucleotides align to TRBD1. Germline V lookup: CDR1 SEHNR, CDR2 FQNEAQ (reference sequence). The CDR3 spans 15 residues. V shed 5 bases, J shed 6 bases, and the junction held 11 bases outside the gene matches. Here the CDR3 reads CASSVFQGARNGYTF. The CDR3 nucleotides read TGTGCCAGCAGCGTCTTCCAGGGGGCGCGAAATGGCTACACCTTC. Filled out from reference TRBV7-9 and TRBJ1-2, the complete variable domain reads DTGVSQNPRHKITKRGQNVTFRCDPISEHNRLYWYRQTLGQGPEFLTYFQNEAQLEKSRLLSDRFSAERPKGSFSTLEIQRTEQGDSAMYLCASSVFQGARNGYTFGSGTRLTVV.

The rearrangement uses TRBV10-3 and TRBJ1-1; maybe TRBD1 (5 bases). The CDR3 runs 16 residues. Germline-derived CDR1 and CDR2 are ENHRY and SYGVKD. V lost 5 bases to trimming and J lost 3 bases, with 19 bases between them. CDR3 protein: CAISNQGRIGDTEAFF. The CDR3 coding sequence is TGTGCCATCAGTAATCAGGGCCGGATAGGGGACACTGAAGCTTTCTTT.

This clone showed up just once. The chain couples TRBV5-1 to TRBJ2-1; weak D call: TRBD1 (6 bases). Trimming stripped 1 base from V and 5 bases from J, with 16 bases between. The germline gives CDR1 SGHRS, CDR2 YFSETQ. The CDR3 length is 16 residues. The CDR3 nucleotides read TGCGCCAGCAGCTTGTCTGGCGAAGGGGGACACAATGAGCAGTTCTTC. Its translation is CASSLSGEGGHNEQFF.

The CDR3 spells CASSLLSSYEQYF. The CDR3 DNA follows: TGTGCCAGCAGTTTACTTAGCTCCTACGAGCAGTACTTC. This chain connects TRBV28 to TRBJ2-7; D is unresolved. CDR1 is MDHEN and CDR2 is SYDVKM in the germline V gene. V lost 2 bases and J lost 0, with 5 bases in between. The CDR3 totals 13 residues.

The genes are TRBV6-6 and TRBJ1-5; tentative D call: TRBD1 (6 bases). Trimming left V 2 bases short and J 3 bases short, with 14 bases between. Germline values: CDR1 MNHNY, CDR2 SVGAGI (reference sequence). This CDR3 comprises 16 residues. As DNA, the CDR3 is TGTGCCAGCAGTTACAGCGGGGGCGAACTCAATCAGCCCCAGCATTTT. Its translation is CASSYSGGELNQPQHF.

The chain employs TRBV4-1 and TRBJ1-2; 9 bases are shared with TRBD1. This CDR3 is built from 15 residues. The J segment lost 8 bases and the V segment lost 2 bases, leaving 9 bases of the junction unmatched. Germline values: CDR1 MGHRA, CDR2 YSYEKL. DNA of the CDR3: TGCGCCAGCAGCCAAAACCTGGGACAGGGAAAAGGCTACACCTTC. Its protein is CASSQNLGQGKGYTF.

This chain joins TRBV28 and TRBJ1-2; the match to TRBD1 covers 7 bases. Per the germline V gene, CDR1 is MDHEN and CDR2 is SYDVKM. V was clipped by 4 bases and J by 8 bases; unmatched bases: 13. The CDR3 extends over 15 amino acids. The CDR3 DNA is TGTGCCAGCAGTTCGTACCTGAGGGGGCAAGAGGGCTACACCTTC. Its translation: CASSSYLRGQEGYTF.